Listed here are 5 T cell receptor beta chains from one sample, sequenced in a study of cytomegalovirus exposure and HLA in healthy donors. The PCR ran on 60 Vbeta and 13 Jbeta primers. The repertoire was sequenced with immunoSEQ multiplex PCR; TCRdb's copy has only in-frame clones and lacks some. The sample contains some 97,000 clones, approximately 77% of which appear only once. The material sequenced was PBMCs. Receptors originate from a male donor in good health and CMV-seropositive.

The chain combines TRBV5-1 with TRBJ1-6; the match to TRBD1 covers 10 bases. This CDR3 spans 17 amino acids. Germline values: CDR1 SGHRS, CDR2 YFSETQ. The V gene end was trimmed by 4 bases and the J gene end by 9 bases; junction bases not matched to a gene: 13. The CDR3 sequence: CASSAYHRDRGRSPLHF. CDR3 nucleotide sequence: TGCGCCAGCAGCGCTTACCACCGGGACAGGGGACGTTCACCCCTCCACTTT.

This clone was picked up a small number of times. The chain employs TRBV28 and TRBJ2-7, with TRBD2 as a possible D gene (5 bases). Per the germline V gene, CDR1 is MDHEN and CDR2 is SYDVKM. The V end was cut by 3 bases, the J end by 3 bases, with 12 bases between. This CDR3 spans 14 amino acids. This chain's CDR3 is CASSLLYGDYEQYF. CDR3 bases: TGTGCCAGCAGTTTGCTCTACGGGGACTACGAGCAGTACTTC. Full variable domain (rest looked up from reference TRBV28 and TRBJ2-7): DVKVTQSSRYLVKRTGEKVFLECVQDMDHENMFWYRQDPGLGLRLIYFSYDVKMKEKGDIPEGYSVSREKKERFSLILESASTNQTSMYLCASSLLYGDYEQYFGPGTRLTVT.

CDR3 amino acids: CASSDALSVEQFF. The DNA for the CDR3 is TGTGCCAGCAGTGACGCCCTTTCGGTTGAGCAGTTCTTC. The V gene is TRBV2, the J gene TRBJ2-1; D is uncertain. Per germline, CDR1 SNHLY and CDR2 FYNNEI. The CDR3 runs 13 residues. The V end lost 3 bases, the J end lost 9 bases, and 12 bases lay between the germline ends. The full variable domain, in which reference TRBV2 and TRBJ2-1 provide the parts outside the CDR3, is EPEVTQTPSHQVTQMGQEVILRCVPISNHLYFYWYRQILGQKVEFLVSFYNNEISEKSEIFDDQFSVERPDGSNFTLKIRSTKLEDSAMYFCASSDALSVEQFFGPGTRLTVL.

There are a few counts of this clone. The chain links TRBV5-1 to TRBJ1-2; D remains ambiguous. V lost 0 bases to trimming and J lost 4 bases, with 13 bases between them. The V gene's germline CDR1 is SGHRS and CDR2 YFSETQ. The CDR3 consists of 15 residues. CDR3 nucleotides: TGCGCCAGCAGCTTGGCGGGCGCGGGTGGCTATGGCTACACCTTC. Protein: CASSLAGAGGYGYTF.

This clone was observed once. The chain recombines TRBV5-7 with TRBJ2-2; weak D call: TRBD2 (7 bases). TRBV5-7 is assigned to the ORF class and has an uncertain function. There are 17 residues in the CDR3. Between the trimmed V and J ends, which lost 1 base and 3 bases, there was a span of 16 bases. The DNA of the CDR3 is TGTGCCAGCAGCTTGAATGGGAGGGGGGGCGACACCGGGGAGCTGTTTTTT. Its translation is CASSLNGRGGDTGELFF.